These T cell receptor beta chains were read from a single sample in a study of T cell changes during pregnancy in multiple sclerosis. Sequenced by immunoSEQ multiplex PCR; TCRdb stores in-frame clones only, minus some. The sample has approximately 53,000 clones; about 90% are singletons. Sequencing was performed on CD4+ T cells from peripheral blood mononuclear cells, taken in the second trimester of pregnancy. All receptors derive from a female donor with multiple sclerosis, enrolled in a pregnancy study. CDR3s include the opening cysteine and the closing phenylalanine or tryptophan. D genes are given only for firm matches. Where a row states a size, it is once, few, many or the class of an expanded clone; other rows omit it.

clone_size j_call d_call cdr3_length v_call cdr3_nt cdr3_aa
. TRBJ2-2 TRBD1 15 TRBV9 TGTGCCAGCAGCCGGGGGACAGGGGGGGCCGGGGAGCTGTTTTTT CASSRGTGGAGELFF
. TRBJ2-1 TRBD2 19 TRBV7-8 TGTGCCAGCAGCCGAGATGCGCTAGCGGGGGGACTTAACTACAATGAGCAGTTCTTC CASSRDALAGGLNYNEQFF
. TRBJ1-1 TRBD1 14 TRBV10-1 TGCGCCAGCAGGGGACAGGGGTATGACACTGAAGCTTTCTTT CASRGQGYDTEAFF
. TRBJ2-1 TRBD2 16 TRBV5-1 TGCGCCAGCAGCATAGGACTAGCGGGGTTCTACAATGAGCAGTTCTTC CASSIGLAGFYNEQFF
once TRBJ1-5 TRBD1 16 TRBV6-1 TGTGCCAGCAGTGCAAGATACACAGGGGATAATCAGCCCCAGCATTTT CASSARYTGDNQPQHF
. TRBJ1-2 . 15 TRBV18 TGTGCCAGCTCACCTACACAGGCCTCTAGCTATGGCTACACCTTC CASSPTQASSYGYTF
. TRBJ2-1 TRBD2 14 TRBV6-5 TGTGCCAGCAGTTGGAAGCGGGGGCGCAATGAGCAGTTCTTC CASSWKRGRNEQFF
. TRBJ1-4 . 15 TRBV7-6 TGTGCCAGCAGCTTAGGACAGGCCCACGATGAAAAACTGTTTTTT CASSLGQAHDEKLFF
. TRBJ2-7 . 14 TRBV6-4 TGTGCCAGCAGCAATCGTCAGGGGACCTACGAGCAGTACTTC CASSNRQGTYEQYF
. TRBJ2-3 . 13 TRBV5-6 TGTGCCAGCAGCTTACTAGGAACAGATACGCAGTATTTT CASSLLGTDTQYF
. TRBJ1-1 . 14 TRBV11-2 TGTGCCAGCAGCCACGCGGGGACTAACGCCGCAGCTTTCTTT CASSHAGTNAAAFF
. TRBJ1-2 TRBD1 16 TRBV6-1 TGTGCCAGCAGTGACCGGCACAGGGGGCCTACCTATGGCTACACCTTC CASSDRHRGPTYGYTF
. TRBJ2-3 . 13 TRBV25-1 TGTGCCAGCAGTGAAAGGACAACAGATACGCAGTATTTT CASSERTTDTQYF
. TRBJ2-1 TRBD2 17 TRBV6-1 TGTGCCAGCAGTGAAGCATCCCCGGGACTACCCCACAATGAGCAGTTCTTC CASSEASPGLPHNEQFF
. TRBJ1-5 TRBD1 15 TRBV19 TGTGCCAGTAGTATGAGGGGACAGAAGAATCAGCCCCAGCATTTT CASSMRGQKNQPQHF
. TRBJ2-2 . 12 TRBV5-6 TGTGCCAGCAGCAGGACTACCGGGGAGCTGTTTTTT CASSRTTGELFF
. TRBJ2-5 TRBD2 15 TRBV5-4 TGTGCCAGCAGCCCCCTTGGGGGGGGTCAAGAGACCCAGTACTTC CASSPLGGGQETQYF